The present T cell receptor beta chain was sequenced within a study of cytomegalovirus exposure and HLA in healthy donors. Study background: Most genotyped donors, 65% to 85% of 398, had Caucasian-associated genetic ancestry.

Trimming removed 2 bases at V and 2 bases at J, with 11 bases between. CDR3 size: 15 residues. Germline CDR1 and CDR2: MNHNY and SVGAGI (reference sequence). In the case of this clone: Its target is not known.

PCR employed 60 Vbeta and 13 Jbeta primers. The assay was immunoSEQ multiplex PCR, and TCRdb's table has in-frame clones only and misses some. The sample lists about 93,000 clones, over 55% occurring once. Overall study findings and caveats: An analysis that came later showed most CMV-associated TCR beta chains appearing HLA-restricted. The authors excluded some V segments, including TRBV6-2 and TRBV6-3, as indistinguishable. TCR beta chains associated with HLA were, in a later analysis, more clonally expanded than equally common others.

The V call is TRBV6-6, the J call TRBJ2-3; D remains unclear. The material sequenced was PBMCs. The source is a boy younger than 18 in good health and CMV-seropositive. The CDR3 loop reads CASSYQLQVTDTQYF. CDR3 DNA: TGTGCCAGCAGTTACCAGTTACAAGTCACAGATACGCAGTATTTT.